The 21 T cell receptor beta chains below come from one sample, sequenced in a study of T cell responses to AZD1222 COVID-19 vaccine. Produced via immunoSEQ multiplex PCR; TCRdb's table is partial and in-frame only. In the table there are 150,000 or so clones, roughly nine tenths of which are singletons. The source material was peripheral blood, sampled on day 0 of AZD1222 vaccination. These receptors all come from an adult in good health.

This CDR3 is CASSRGSDNSPLHF. The CDR3 DNA reads TGTGCCAGTAGTCGAGGCAGCGATAATTCACCCCTCCACTTT. The chain joins TRBV19 to TRBJ1-6; D remains ambiguous. Trimming stripped 5 bases from V and 5 bases from J, with 10 bases between. The CDR3 consists of 14 residues. From germline, CDR1 is LNHDA and CDR2 SQIVND (reference sequence).

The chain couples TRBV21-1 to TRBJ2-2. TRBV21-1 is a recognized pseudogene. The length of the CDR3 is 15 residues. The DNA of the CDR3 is TGTGCCAGCAGCAAAAAAAACGTGAACACCGGGGAGCTGTTTTTT. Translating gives CASSKKNVNTGELFF.

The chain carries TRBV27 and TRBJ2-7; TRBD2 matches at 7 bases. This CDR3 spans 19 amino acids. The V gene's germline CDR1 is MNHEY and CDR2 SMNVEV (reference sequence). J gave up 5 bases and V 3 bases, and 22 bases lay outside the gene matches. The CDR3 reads CASSLGPDLAKAGADEQYF. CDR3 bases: TGTGCCAGCAGTTTGGGGCCCGACCTAGCTAAGGCGGGAGCGGACGAGCAGTACTTC.

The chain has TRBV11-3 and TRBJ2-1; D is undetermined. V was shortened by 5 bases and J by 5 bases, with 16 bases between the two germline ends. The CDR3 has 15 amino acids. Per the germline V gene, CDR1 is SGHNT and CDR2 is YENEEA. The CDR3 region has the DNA TGTGCCAGCAGCCAACCCGCCCTGGCAGACAATGAGCAGTTCTTC. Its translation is CASSQPALADNEQFF.

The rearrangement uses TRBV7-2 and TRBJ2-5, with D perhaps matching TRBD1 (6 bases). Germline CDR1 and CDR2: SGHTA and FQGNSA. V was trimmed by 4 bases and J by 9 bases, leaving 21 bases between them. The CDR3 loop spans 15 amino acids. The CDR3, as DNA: TGTGCCAGCAGCTCCCCTCCCCCCACAGGGACGGCCCAGTACTTC. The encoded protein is CASSSPPPTGTAQYF.

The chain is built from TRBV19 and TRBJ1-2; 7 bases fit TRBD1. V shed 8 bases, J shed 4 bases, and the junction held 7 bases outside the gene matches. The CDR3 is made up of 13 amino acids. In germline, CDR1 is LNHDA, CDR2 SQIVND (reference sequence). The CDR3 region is CASDPGTAYGYTF. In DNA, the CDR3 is TGTGCCAGTGACCCTGGGACAGCCTATGGCTACACCTTC.

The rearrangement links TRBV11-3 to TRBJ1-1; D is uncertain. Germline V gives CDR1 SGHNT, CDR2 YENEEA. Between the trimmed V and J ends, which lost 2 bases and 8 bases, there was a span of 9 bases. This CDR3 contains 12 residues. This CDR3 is CASSLKGREAFF. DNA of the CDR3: TGTGCCAGCAGCTTAAAGGGCCGGGAAGCTTTCTTT.

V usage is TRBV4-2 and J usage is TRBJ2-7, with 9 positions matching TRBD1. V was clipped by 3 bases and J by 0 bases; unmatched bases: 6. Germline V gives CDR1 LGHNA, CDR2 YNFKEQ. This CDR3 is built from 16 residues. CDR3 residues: CASSQAGTGSSYEQYF. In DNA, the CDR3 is TGTGCCAGCAGCCAGGCCGGGACAGGGAGCTCCTACGAGCAGTACTTC.

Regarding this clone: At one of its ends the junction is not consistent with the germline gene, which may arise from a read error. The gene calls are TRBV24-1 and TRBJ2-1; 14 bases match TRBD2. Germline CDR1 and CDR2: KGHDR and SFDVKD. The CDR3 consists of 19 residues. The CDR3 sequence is CATSGLVPGTSGSHNEQFF. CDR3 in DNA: TGTGCCACCAGTGGTTTGGTGCCCGGGACTAGCGGGAGCCACAATGAGCAGTTCTTC.

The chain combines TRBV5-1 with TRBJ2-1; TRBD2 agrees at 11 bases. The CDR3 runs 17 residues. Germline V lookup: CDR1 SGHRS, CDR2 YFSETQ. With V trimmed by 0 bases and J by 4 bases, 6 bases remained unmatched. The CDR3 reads CASSLASGRRAYNEQFF. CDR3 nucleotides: TGCGCCAGCAGCTTGGCTAGCGGGAGGCGGGCATACAATGAGCAGTTCTTC.

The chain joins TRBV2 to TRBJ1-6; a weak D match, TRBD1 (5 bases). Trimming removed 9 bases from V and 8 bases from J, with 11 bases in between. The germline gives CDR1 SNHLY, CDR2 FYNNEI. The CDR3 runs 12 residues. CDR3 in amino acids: CARGDQYSPLHF. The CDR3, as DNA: TGTGCCAGGGGGGACCAGTATTCACCCCTCCACTTT.

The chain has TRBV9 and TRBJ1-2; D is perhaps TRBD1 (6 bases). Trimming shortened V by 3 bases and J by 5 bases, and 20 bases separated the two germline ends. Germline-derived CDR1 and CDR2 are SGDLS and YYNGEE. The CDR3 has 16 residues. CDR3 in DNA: TGTGCCAGCAGCGAAGACTCCCGGGACATAACATATGGCTACACCTTC. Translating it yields CASSEDSRDITYGYTF. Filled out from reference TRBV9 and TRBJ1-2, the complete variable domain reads DSGVTQTPKHLITATGQRVTLRCSPRSGDLSVYWYQQSLDQGLQFLIQYYNGEERAKGNILERFSAQQFPDLHSELNLSSLELGDSALYFCASSEDSRDITYGYTFGSGTRLTVV.

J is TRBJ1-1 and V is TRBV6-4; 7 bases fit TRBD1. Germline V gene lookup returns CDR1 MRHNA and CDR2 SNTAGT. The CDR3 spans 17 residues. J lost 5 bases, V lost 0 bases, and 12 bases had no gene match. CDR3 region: CASSDSPFGQAGTEAFF. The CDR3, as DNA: TGTGCCAGCAGTGACTCACCCTTTGGACAGGCAGGGACTGAAGCTTTCTTT.

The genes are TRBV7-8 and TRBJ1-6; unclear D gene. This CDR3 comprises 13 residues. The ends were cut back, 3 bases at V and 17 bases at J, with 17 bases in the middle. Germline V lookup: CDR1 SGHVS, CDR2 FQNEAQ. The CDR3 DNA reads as TGTGCCAGCAGCTTGGGTCCCGACACGGCAGTCCACTTT. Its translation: CASSLGPDTAVHF.

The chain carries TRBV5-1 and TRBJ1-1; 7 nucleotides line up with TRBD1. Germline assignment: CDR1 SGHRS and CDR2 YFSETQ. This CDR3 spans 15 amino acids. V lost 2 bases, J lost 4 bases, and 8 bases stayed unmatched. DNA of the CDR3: TGCGCCAGCAGCTTTCCCCCAGGGGGGATCACTGAAGCTTTCTTT. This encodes CASSFPPGGITEAFF.

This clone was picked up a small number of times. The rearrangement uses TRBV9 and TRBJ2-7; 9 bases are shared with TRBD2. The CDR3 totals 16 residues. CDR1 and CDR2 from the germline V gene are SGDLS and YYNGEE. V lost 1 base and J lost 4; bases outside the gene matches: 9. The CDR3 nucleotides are TGTGCCAGCAGCGTACATCCAGCGGGGGGCATATACGAGCAGTACTTC. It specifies CASSVHPAGGIYEQYF.

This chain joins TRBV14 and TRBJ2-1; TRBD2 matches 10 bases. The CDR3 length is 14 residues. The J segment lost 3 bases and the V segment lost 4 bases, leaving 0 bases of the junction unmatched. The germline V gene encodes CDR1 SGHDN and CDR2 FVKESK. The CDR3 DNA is TGTGCCAGCAGCCGGACTAGCGGCTACAATGAGCAGTTCTTC. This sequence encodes CASSRTSGYNEQFF.

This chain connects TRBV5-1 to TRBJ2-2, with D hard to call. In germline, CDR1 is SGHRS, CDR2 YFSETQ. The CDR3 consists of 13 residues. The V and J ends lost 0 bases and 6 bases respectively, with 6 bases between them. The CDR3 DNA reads TGCGCCAGCAGCTTGGACGGGCCCGGGGAGCTGTTTTTT. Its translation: CASSLDGPGELFF. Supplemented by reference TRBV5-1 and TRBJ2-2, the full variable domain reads KAGVTQTPRYLIKTRGQQVTLSCSPISGHRSVSWYQQTPGQGLQFLFEYFSETQRNKGNFPGRFSGRQFSNSRSEMNVSTLELGDSALYLCASSLDGPGELFFGEGSRLTVL.

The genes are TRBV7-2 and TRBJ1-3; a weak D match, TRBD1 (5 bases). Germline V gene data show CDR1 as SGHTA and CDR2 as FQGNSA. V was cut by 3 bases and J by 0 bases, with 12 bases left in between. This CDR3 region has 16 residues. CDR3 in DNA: TGTGCCAGCAGCTTTGCTGGGGGGAGCTCTGGAAACACCATATATTTT. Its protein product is CASSFAGGSSGNTIYF.

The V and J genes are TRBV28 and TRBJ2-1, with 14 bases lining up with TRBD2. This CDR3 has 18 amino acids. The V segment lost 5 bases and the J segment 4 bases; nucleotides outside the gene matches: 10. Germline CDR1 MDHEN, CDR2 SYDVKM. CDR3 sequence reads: CASSLSGTSGGRYNEQFF. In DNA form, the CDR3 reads TGTGCCAGCAGTCTATCCGGGACTAGCGGGGGACGATACAATGAGCAGTTCTTC.

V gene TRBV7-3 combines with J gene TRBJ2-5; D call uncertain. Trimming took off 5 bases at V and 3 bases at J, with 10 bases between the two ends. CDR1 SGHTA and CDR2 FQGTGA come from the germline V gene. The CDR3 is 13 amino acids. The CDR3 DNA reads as TGTGCCAGCAGCCCGGGCGGAGAAGAGACCCAGTACTTC. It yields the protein CASSPGGEETQYF.